This TCR beta chain was recorded in a study of cytomegalovirus exposure and HLA in healthy donors. General study findings and limits: Earlier results showed most TCR beta V segments being productive about 90% or about 30% of the time.

The CDR3 loop spans 14 amino acids. The V gene end was trimmed by 9 bases and the J gene end by 3 bases; junction bases not matched to a gene: 12. The germline V gene has CDR1 SGHRS and CDR2 YFSETQ. In the case of this clone: Its antigen is not known.

The PCR had 60 Vbeta and 13 Jbeta primers. Repertoires were generated with immunoSEQ multiplex PCR, while TCRdb's copy carries only in-frame clones and drops some. Of around 200,000 clones detected, about 74% appear once; the ten largest clones hold 15% to 17%. The sequencing input was PBMCs. This clonotype was obtained from a man aged 40-49 years in good health and CMV-seronegative. This rearrangement joins TRBV5-1 to TRBJ2-7; 7 bases align to TRBD2. The CDR3 nucleotides are TGCGCCAAGAGGGGCGGGAGCAACTACTACGAGCAGTACTTC. It specifies CAKRGGSNYYEQYF.